This T cell receptor beta chain was captured in a study of blood T cell repertoires in COVID-19. Study context: T cells, B-cell-depleted T cells, or PBMCs supplied cDNA or gDNA.

Clones were sequenced by immunoSEQ multiplex PCR, and TCRdb holds only the in-frame ones, with some missing. The data hold fewer than 75,000 clones, with approximately 75% observed a single time. This CDR3 has 14 residues. Germline CDR1 and CDR2: SGDLS and YYNGEE. V lost 0 bases, J lost 3 bases, and 7 bases lay in between. The source of this sequence is a woman in her fifties or sixties with acute or convalescent COVID-19. The sequencing input was peripheral blood. This chain uses TRBV9 with TRBJ1-5; D unclear. The CDR3: CASSVGGLNQPQHF. DNA of the CDR3: TGTGCCAGCAGCGTAGGAGGGCTCAATCAGCCCCAGCATTTT.